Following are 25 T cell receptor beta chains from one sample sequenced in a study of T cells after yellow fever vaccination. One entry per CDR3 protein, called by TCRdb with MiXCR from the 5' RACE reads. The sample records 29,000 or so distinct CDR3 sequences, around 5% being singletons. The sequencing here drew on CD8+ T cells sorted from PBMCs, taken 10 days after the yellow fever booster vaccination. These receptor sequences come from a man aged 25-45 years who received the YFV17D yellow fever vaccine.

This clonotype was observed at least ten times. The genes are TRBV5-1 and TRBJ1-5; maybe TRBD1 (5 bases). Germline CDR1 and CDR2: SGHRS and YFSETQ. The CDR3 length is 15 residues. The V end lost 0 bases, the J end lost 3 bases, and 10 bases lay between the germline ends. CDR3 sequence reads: CASSLAGGDNQPQHF. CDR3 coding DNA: TGCGCCAGCAGCTTGGCCGGGGGAGACAATCAGCCCCAGCATTTT.

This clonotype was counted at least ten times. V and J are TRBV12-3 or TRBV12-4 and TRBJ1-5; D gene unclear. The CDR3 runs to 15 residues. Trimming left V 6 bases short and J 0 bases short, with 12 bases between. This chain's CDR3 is CASRVGRNSNQPQHF. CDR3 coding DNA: TGTGCCAGCAGAGTCGGACGTAATAGCAATCAGCCCCAGCATTTT.

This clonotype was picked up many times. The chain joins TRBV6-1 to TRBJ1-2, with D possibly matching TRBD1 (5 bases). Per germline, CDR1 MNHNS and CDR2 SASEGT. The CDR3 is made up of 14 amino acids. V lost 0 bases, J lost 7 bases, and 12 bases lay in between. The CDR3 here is CASSEAGRGAGYTF. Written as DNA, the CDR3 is TGTGCCAGCAGTGAAGCGGGGAGGGGCGCTGGCTACACCTTC.

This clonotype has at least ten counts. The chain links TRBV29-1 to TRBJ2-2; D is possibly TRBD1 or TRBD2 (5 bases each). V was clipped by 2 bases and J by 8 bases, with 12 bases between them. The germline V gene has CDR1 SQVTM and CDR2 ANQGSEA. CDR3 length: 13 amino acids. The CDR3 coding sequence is TGCAGCGTTGAATTGGGGACCGGGGGGGAGCTGTTTTTT. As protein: CSVELGTGGELFF.

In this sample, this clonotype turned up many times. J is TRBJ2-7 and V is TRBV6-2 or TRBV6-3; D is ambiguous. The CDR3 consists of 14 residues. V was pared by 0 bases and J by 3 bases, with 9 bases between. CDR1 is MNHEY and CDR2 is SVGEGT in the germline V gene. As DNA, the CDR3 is TGTGCCAGCAGTTACTCGACGCCCAGCTACGAGCAGTACTTC. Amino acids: CASSYSTPSYEQYF.

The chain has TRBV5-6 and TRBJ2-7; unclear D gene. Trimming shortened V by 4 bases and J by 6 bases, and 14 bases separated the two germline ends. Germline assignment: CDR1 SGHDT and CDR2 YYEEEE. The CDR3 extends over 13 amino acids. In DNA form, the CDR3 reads TGTGCCAGCAGCCCCGGGCCCGTCTGCGAGCAGTACTTC. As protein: CASSPGPVCEQYF.

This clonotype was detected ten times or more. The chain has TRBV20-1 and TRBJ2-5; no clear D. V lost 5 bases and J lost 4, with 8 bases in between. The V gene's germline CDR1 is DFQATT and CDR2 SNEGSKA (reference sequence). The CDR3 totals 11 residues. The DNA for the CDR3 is TGCAGTGCTCCGGTCGGAGAGACCCAGTACTTC. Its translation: CSAPVGETQYF.

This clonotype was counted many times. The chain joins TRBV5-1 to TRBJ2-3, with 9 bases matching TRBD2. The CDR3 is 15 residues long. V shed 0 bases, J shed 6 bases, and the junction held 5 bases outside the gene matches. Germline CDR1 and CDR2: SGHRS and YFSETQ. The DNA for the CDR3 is TGCGCCAGCAGCTTGGCCGCTAGCGGGACCGATACGCAGTATTTT. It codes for CASSLAASGTDTQYF.

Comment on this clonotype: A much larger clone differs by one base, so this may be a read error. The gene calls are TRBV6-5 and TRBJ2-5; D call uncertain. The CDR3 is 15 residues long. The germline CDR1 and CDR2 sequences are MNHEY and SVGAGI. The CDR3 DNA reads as TGTGCCAGCAGTTACTTGGGCAGTCGGCCGGAGACCAAGTACTTC. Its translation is CASSYLGSRPETKYF.

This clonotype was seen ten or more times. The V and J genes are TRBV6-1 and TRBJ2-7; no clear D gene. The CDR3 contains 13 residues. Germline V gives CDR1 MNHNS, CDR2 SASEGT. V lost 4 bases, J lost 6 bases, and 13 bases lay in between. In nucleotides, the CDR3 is TGTGCCAGCAGTGTACGTTTGGCCGGCGAGCAGTACTTC. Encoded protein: CASSVRLAGEQYF.

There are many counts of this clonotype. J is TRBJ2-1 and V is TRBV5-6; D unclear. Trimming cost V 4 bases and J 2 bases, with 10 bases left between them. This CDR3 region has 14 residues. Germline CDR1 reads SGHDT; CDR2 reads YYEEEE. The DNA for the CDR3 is TGTGCCAGCAGCCAAGAAGTGACCTACAATGAGCAGTTCTTC. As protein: CASSQEVTYNEQFF.

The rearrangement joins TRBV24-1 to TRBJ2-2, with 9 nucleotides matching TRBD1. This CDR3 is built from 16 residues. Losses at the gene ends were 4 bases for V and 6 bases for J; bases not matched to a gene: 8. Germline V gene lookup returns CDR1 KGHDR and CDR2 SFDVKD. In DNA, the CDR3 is TGTGCCACCAGTGACCCCTCCACAGGGGGCCCCGGGGAGCTGTTTTTT. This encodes CATSDPSTGGPGELFF.

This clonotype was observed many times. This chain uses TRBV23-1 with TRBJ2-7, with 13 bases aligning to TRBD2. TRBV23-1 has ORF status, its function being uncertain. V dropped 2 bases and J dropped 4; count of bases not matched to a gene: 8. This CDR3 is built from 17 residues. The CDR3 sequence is CASSQVLAGGPRYEQYF. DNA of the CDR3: TGCGCCAGCAGTCAAGTACTAGCGGGAGGGCCTAGGTACGAGCAGTACTTC.

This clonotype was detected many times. For the CDR3, the DNA is TGTGCCAGCAGCTTGGCCGCGGAGGGGGGATACGAGCAGTACTTC. It codes for CASSLAAEGGYEQYF. The V and J genes are TRBV5-6 and TRBJ2-7, with D perhaps given as TRBD1 or TRBD2 (6 bases each). This CDR3 comprises 15 residues. V shed 0 bases and J shed 4 bases, with 14 bases lying between them. The germline CDR1 and CDR2 sequences are SGHDT and YYEEEE.

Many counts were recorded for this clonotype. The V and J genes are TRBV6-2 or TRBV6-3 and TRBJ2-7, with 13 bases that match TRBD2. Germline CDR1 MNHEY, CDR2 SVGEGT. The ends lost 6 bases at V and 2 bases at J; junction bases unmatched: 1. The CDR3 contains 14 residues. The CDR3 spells CASRGLAGTYEQYF. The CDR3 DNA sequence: TGTGCCAGCAGGGGACTAGCGGGAACCTACGAGCAGTACTTC.

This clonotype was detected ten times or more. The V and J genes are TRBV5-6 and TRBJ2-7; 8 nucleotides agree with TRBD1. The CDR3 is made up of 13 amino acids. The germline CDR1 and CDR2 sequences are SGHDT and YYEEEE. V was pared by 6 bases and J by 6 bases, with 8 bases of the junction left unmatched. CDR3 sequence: CASKVTGVVEQYF. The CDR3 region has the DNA TGTGCCAGCAAGGTGACAGGGGTCGTCGAGCAGTACTTC.

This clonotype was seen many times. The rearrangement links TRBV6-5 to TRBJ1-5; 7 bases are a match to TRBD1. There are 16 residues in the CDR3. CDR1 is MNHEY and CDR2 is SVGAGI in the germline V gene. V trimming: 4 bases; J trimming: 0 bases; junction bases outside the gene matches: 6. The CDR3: CASSSGTEDSNQPQHF. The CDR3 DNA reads TGTGCCAGCAGTTCCGGGACAGAGGATAGCAATCAGCCCCAGCATTTT.

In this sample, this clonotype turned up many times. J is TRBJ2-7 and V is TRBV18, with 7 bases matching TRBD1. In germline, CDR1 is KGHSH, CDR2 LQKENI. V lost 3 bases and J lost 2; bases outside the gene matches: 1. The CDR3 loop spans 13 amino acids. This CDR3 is CASSPGQPYEQYF. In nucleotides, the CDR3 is TGTGCCAGCTCACCGGGACAGCCCTACGAGCAGTACTTC.

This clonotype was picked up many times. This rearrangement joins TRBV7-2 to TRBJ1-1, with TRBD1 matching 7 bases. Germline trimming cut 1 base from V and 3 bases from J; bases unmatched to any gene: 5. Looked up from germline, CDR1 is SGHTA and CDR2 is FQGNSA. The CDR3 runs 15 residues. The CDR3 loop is CASSLEDRIYTEAFF. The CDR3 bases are TGTGCCAGCAGCTTAGAGGACAGGATTTACACTGAAGCTTTCTTT. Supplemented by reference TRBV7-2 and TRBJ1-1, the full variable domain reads GAGVSQSPSNKVTEKGKDVELRCDPISGHTALYWYRQSLGQGLEFLIYFQGNSAPDKSGLPSDRFSAERTGGSVSTLTIQRTQQEDSAVYLCASSLEDRIYTEAFFGQGTRLTVV.

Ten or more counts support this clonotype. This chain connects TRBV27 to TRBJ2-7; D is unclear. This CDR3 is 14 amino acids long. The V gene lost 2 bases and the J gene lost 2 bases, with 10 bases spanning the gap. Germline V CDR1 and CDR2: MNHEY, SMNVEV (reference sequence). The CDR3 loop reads CASSLRDKPYEQYF. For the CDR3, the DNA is TGTGCCAGCAGTTTAAGAGACAAACCCTACGAGCAGTACTTC.

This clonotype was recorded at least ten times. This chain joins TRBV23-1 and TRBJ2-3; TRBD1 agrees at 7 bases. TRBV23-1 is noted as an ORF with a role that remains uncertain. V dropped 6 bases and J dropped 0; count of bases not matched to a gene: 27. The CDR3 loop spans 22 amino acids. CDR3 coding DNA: TGCGCCAGCAGATCAAACGGTGAAGGGGCGCAGGGGGTAGCACTCAGCACAGATACGCAGTATTTT. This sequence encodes CASRSNGEGAQGVALSTDTQYF.

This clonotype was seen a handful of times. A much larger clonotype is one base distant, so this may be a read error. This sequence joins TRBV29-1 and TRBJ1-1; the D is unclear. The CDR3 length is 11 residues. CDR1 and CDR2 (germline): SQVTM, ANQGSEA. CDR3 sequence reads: CSVYIYTGAFF. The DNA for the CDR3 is TGCAGCGTTTACATCTACACTGGAGCTTTCTTT.

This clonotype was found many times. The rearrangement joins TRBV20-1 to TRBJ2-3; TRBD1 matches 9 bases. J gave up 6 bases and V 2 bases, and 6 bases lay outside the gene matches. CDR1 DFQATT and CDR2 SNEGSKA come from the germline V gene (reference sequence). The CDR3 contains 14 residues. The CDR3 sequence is CSARTGTGWDTQYF. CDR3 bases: TGCAGTGCTAGAACCGGGACAGGGTGGGATACGCAGTATTTT.

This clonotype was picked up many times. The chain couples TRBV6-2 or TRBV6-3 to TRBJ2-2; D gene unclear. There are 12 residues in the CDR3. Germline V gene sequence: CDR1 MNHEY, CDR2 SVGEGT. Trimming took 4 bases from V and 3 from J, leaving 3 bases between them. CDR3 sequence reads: CASSFYTGELFF. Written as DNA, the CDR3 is TGTGCCAGCAGTTTCTACACCGGGGAGCTGTTTTTT.

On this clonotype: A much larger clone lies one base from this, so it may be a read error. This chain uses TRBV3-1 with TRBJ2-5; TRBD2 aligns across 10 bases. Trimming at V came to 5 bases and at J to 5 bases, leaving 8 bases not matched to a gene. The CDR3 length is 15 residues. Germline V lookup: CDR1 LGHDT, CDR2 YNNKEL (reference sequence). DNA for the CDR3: TGTGCCAGCAGCTACGGACTAGCGGAAGCTGAGACCCAGTACTTC. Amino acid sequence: CASSYGLAEAETQYF.